This is a list of T cell receptor beta chains from one sample in a study of shared clonotypes between healthy human individuals. This table comes from immunoSEQ multiplex PCR, and its TCRdb copy is limited to in-frame clones, with some not included. The table includes some 2.1 million clones, about 94% detected once. The sequenced sample consisted of naive CD8+ T cells from PBMCs. These receptors all come from a man between 18 and 29 years old in good health. Some clones in this sample may be carry-over from other donors' samples. Both conserved end residues are part of each CDR3. The D gene is left open where the match is weak. Clone size is not always given. Where it is, it says once, few, many or a class for expanded clones.

V gene	clone size	D gene	J gene	CDR3 protein	CDR3 DNA
TRBV4-1	NA	NA	TRBJ1-6	CASSPGPGRNYNSPLHF	TGCGCCAGCAGCCCCGGCCCCGGACGGAATTATAATTCACCCCTCCACTTT
TRBV2	once	TRBD1	TRBJ2-7	CASSEHRGVREQYF	TGTGCCAGCAGTGAACACAGGGGAGTTCGCGAGCAGTACTTC
TRBV10-3	NA	NA	TRBJ1-5	CAISTTDRGQPQHF	TGTGCCATCAGCACGACAGATAGGGGACAGCCCCAGCATTTT
TRBV2	once	TRBD2	TRBJ2-2	CASSEWSRGANTGELFF	TGTGCCAGCAGTGAATGGTCGCGGGGGGCGAACACCGGGGAGCTGTTTTTT
TRBV7-6	NA	NA	TRBJ2-3	CASSSIGGPPDTQYF	TGTGCCAGCAGCTCTATCGGGGGGCCCCCAGATACGCAGTATTTT
TRBV11-2	NA	TRBD2	TRBJ2-7	CASSLDLGPRSGRPSYEQYF	TGTGCCAGCAGCTTAGATCTTGGTCCGAGGAGCGGGAGACCATCCTACGAGCAGTACTTC
TRBV27	NA	TRBD2	TRBJ2-1	CASSFQTSGRNEQFF	TGTGCCAGCAGTTTTCAGACTAGCGGGAGGAATGAGCAGTTCTTC
TRBV20-1	NA	NA	TRBJ2-7	CSARQGYEQYF	TGCAGTGCCCGCCAGGGCTACGAGCAGTACTTC
TRBV2	NA	TRBD1	TRBJ2-2	CASSGRDRDPGELFF	TGTGCCAGCAGCGGCCGGGACAGGGACCCCGGGGAGCTGTTTTTT
TRBV28	NA	NA	TRBJ2-4	CASSLALAKNIQYF	TGTGCCAGCAGTTTAGCCCTAGCCAAAAACATTCAGTACTTC
TRBV28	NA	NA	TRBJ2-5	CASLQSGPETQYF	TGTGCCAGCCTCCAATCCGGCCCAGAGACCCAGTACTTC
TRBV6-5	NA	NA	TRBJ2-2	CASSPVRSAGELFF	TGTGCCAGCAGCCCAGTCCGGTCCGCCGGGGAGCTGTTTTTT
TRBV28	NA	NA	TRBJ2-7	CASSLSGNLYEQYF	TGTGCCAGCAGTTTATCCGGGAACCTCTACGAGCAGTACTTC
TRBV28	NA	TRBD1	TRBJ2-2	CASSSAGTGVFGELFF	TGTGCCAGCAGTTCCGCCGGGACAGGAGTTTTCGGGGAGCTGTTTTTT
TRBV4-1	NA	NA	TRBJ2-1	CASTSGRTMEQFF	TGCGCCAGCACATCGGGACGGACCATGGAGCAGTTCTTC
TRBV4-1	few	NA	TRBJ2-7	CASSQESSGRTASYEQYF	TGCGCCAGCAGCCAAGAAAGCTCAGGGCGGACAGCGAGCTACGAGCAGTACTTC
TRBV9	NA	TRBD2	TRBJ2-1	CASSPSGMPYNEQFF	TGTGCCAGCAGCCCCAGCGGGATGCCCTACAATGAGCAGTTCTTC
TRBV5-4	few	NA	TRBJ1-1	CASSRTPNTEAFF	TGTGCCAGCAGCCGGACCCCGAACACTGAAGCTTTCTTT
TRBV27	NA	NA	TRBJ1-5	CASSRGANQPQHF	TGTGCCAGCAGTCGGGGGGCGAATCAGCCCCAGCATTTT
TRBV27	once	NA	TRBJ2-7	CASSSAGSSITYEQYF	TGTGCCAGCAGTTCGGCGGGGTCTTCGATAACCTACGAGCAGTACTTC
TRBV9	NA	TRBD2	TRBJ2-2	CASSVFQGLAGGTNTGELFF	TGTGCCAGCAGCGTATTCCAGGGACTAGCGGGAGGGACTAACACCGGGGAGCTGTTTTTT
TRBV6-1	NA	NA	TRBJ2-7	CASSGPVLAYEQYF	TGTGCCAGCAGTGGTCCGGTCCTGGCCTACGAGCAGTACTTC
TRBV5-4	NA	TRBD2	TRBJ2-2	CASSPRLAGASGELFF	TGTGCCAGCAGCCCCCGGCTCGCGGGAGCTAGCGGGGAGCTGTTTTTT
TRBV29-1	NA	NA	TRBJ1-1	CSGGDRFFGNTEAFF	TGCAGCGGCGGCGACAGATTCTTTGGGAACACTGAAGCTTTCTTT
TRBV27	NA	NA	TRBJ1-4	CASSLAGTNEKLFF	TGTGCCAGCAGTTTAGCGGGGACTAATGAAAAACTGTTTTTT
TRBV4-2	NA	TRBD2	TRBJ2-7	CASSQTGTSIYEQYF	TGTGCCAGCAGCCAAACCGGGACTAGCATATACGAGCAGTACTTC
TRBV2	NA	TRBD1	TRBJ1-2	CASRNRDRIAGYTF	TGTGCCAGCAGAAACAGGGACAGGATCGCTGGCTACACCTTC